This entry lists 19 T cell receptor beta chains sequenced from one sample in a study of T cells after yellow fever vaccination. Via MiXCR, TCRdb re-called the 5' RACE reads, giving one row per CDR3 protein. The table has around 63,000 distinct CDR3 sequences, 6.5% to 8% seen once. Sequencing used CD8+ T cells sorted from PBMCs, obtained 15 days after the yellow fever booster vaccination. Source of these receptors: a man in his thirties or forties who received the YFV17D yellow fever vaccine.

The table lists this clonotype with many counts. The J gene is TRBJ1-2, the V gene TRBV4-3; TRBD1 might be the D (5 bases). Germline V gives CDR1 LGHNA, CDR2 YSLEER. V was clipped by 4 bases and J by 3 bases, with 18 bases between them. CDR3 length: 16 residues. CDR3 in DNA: TGCGCCAGCAGCCCAACCCGACAGCCACGACACTATGGCTACACCTTC. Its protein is CASSPTRQPRHYGYTF.

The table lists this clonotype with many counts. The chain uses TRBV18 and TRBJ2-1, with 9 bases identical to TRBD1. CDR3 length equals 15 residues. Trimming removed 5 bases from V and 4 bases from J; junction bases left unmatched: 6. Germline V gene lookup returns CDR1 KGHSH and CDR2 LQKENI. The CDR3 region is CASSKTGGQYNEQFF. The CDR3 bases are TGTGCCAGCTCAAAGACAGGGGGACAGTACAATGAGCAGTTCTTC.

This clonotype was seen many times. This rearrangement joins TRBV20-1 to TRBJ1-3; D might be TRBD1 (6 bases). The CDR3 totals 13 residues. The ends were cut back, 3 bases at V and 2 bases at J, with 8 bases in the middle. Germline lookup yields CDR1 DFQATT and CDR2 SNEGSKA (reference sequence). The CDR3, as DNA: TGCAGTGCTAGGAGGACAGCTGGAAACACCATATATTTT. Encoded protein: CSARRTAGNTIYF.

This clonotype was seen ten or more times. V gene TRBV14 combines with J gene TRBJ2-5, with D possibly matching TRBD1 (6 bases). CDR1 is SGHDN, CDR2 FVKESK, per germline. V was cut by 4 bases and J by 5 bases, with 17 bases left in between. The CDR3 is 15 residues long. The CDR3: CASSLTQGRGETQYF. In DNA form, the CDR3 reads TGTGCCAGCAGCCTGACTCAGGGAAGGGGGGAGACCCAGTACTTC.

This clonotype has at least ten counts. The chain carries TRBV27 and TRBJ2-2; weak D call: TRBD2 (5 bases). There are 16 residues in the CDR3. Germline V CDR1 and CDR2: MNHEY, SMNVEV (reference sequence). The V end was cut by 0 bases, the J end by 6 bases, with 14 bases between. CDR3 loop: CASSLSSGLSPGELFF. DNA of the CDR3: TGTGCCAGCAGTTTATCTTCCGGACTGTCTCCCGGGGAGCTGTTTTTT.

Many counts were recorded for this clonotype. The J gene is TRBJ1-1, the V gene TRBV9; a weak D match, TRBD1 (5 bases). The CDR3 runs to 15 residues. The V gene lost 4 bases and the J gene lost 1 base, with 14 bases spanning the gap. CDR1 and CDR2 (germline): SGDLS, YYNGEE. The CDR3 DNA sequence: TGTGCCAGCAGCCGTACCGGGACGGAGAACACTGAAGCTTTCTTT. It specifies CASSRTGTENTEAFF.

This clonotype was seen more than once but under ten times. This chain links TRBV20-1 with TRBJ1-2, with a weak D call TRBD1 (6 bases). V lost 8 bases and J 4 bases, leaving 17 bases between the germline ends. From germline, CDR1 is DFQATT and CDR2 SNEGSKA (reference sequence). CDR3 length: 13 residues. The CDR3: CSSDEGVSYGYTF. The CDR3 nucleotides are TGCAGTTCGGATGAGGGGGTCTCCTATGGCTACACCTTC.

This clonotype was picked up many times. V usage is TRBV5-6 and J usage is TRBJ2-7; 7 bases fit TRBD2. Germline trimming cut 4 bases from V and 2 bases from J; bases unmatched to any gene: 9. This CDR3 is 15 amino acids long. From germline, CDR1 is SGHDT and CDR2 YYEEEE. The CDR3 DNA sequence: TGTGCCAGCAGCCATCGTCAAGCGGGGCCCTACGAGCAGTACTTC. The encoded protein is CASSHRQAGPYEQYF.

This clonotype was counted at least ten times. The CDR3 reads CASSQTTTGYEQYF. The CDR3 nucleotides read TGTGCCAGCAGTCAGACCACGACGGGATACGAGCAGTACTTC. This chain joins TRBV6-1 and TRBJ2-7, with a weak D call TRBD2 (5 bases). Trimming removed 5 bases from V and 4 bases from J, with 15 bases in between. Germline V gene data show CDR1 as MNHNS and CDR2 as SASEGT. The CDR3 consists of 14 residues.

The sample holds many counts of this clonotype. In nucleotides, the CDR3 is TGCAGCGTTGAAGGTAGAGGGAAAGCACTGTTTTTT. Translation gives CSVEGRGKALFF. V is TRBV29-1 and J is TRBJ1-4; D unresolved. V shed 1 base and J shed 13 bases, with 13 bases lying between them. CDR3 size: 12 residues. Per germline, CDR1 SQVTM and CDR2 ANQGSEA.

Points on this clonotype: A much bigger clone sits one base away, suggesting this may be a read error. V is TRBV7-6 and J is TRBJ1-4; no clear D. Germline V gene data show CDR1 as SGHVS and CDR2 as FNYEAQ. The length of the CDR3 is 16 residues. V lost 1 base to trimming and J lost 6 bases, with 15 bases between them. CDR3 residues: CASSLGHGIGDEKLFF. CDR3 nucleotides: TGTGCCAGCAGCTTAGGGCATGGGATCGGGGATGAAAAACTGTTTTTT. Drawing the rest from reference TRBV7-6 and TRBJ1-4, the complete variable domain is GAGVSQSPRYKVTKRGQDVALRCDPISGHVSLYWYRQALGQGPEFLTYFNYEAQQDKSGLPNDRFSAERPEGSISTLTIQRTEQRDSAMYRCASSLGHGIGDEKLFFGSGTQLSVL.

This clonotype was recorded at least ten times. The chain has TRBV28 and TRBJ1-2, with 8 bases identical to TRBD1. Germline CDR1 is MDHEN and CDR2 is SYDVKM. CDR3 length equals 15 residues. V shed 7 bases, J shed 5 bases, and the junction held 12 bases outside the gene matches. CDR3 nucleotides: TGTGCCAGCATGCAGGTTGGACAGGGCCCTTATGGCTACACCTTC. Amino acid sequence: CASMQVGQGPYGYTF.

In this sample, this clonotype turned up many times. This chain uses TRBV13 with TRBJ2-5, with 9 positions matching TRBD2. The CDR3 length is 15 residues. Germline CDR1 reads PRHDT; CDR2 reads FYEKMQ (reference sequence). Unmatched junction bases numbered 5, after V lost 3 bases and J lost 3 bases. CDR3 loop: CASSFPTSGKETQYF. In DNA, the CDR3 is TGTGCCAGCAGCTTCCCGACTAGCGGAAAAGAGACCCAGTACTTC.

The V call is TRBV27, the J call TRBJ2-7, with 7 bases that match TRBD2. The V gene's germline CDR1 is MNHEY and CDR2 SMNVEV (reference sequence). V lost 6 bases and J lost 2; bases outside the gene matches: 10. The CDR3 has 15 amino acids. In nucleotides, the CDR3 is TGTGCCAGCAGCCAATGGGGGGGTACGCCCTACGAGCAGTACTTC. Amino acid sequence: CASSQWGGTPYEQYF.

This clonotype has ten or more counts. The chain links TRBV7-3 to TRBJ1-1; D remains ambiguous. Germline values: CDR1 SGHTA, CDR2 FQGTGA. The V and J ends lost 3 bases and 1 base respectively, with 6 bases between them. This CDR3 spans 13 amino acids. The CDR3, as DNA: TGTGCCAGCAGCTTTTCTCCGAACACTGAAGCTTTCTTT. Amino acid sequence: CASSFSPNTEAFF.

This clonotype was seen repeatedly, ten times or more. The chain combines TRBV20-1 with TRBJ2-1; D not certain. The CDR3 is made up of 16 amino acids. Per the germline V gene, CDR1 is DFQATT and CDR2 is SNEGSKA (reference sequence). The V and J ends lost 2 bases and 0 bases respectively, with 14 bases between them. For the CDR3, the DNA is TGCAGTGCTAGACGTTTAGGGAACAGCTCCTACAATGAGCAGTTCTTC. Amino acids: CSARRLGNSSYNEQFF.

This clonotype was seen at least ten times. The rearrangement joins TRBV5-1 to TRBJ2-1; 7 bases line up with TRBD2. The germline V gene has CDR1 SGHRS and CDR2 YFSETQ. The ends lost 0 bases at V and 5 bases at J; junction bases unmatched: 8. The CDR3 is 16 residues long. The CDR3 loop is CASSLGGSSGHNEQFF. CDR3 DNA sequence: TGCGCCAGCAGCTTGGGAGGGTCTAGCGGTCACAATGAGCAGTTCTTC. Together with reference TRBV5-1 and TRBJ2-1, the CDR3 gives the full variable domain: KAGVTQTPRYLIKTRGQQVTLSCSPISGHRSVSWYQQTPGQGLQFLFEYFSETQRNKGNFPGRFSGRQFSNSRSEMNVSTLELGDSALYLCASSLGGSSGHNEQFFGPGTRLTVL.

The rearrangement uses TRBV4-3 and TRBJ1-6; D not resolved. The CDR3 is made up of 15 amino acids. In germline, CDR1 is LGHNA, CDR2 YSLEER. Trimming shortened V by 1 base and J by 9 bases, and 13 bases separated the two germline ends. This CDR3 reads CASSQATTGSSPLHF. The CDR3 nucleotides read TGCGCCAGCAGCCAAGCGACCACGGGCAGTTCACCCCTCCACTTT.

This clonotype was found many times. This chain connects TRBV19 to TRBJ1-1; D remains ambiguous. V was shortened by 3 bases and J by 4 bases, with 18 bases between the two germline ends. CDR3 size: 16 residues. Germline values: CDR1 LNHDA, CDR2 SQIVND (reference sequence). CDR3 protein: CASSIFSPLSGTEAFF. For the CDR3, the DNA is TGTGCCAGTAGTATTTTTTCCCCCCTTTCGGGCACTGAAGCTTTCTTT.